The TCR beta chain described here comes from a study of shared clonotypes between healthy human individuals. CDR1 is SGDLS, CDR2 YYNGEE, per germline. V was clipped by 4 bases and J by 2 bases; unmatched bases: 13. The CDR3 has 17 residues. The assay was immunoSEQ multiplex PCR, and TCRdb's table has in-frame clones only and misses some. Here the sample spans about 2,200,000 clones, around 93% being singletons. Positive CCR7 selection of CD45RO-negative cells yielded the naive CD8 cells, and terminally differentiated effector memory CD45RA+ cells were excluded. The count of this clone is one. The V gene is TRBV9, the J gene TRBJ2-7, with 9 positions matching TRBD1. The receptor was isolated from a man aged 18 to 29 in good health. Some clones in this sample may be carry-over from other donors' samples. Sequencing was performed on naive CD8+ T cells from PBMCs. CDR3 in DNA: TGTGCCAGCAGCCCCCCGACACGGGACAGGGCCCCCTACGAGCAGTACTTC. It is translated as CASSPPTRDRAPYEQYF.